This T cell receptor beta chain was retrieved from a study of cytomegalovirus exposure and HLA in healthy donors (TCRdb year 2017). In the study overall: According to an earlier analysis of 587 of the donors, about 179 million T cells yielded roughly 110 million unique TCR beta sequences and around 280 Gb of sequence data. An early release that covered roughly 600 HLA-typed donors contained approximately 300 gigabases of sequencing data and tens of millions of unique TCR sequences. Among the roughly 400 genotyped donors, approximately 76% belonged to the genetic ancestry cluster associated with self-reported Caucasian donors. The study aimed to test whether cataloging public T cell receptors could reveal signatures of past pathogen exposure. Using immunosequencing, the study profiled T cell repertoires from 500 to 800 subjects and related those repertoires to cytomegalovirus serostatus. In addition to the first cohort of approximately 650 subjects, a separate validation cohort of some 120 different subjects was used. The study combined high-throughput TCR immunosequencing, statistical association of individual TCRs with disease status, and machine learning to predict cytomegalovirus infection status. To study patterns of TCR occurrence, a later analysis re-analyzed previously published TCR beta repertoires from 700 or so donors and added high-resolution HLA genotyping. In the later analysis, no new phenotypic data were used to find candidate immune exposures; instead, reliance was placed on TCR beta sequences and their occurrence across donors. An earlier analysis of some 500 of the donors applied high-throughput TCR beta sequencing to assess whether each TCR beta V gene segment acted as functional or pseudogenic. Donor age, sex, ethnicity and CMV serostatus were compiled together with the repertoire data. A later genetic analysis used genome-wide SNP genotypes for 398 of the 666 donors, treating that subset as a discovery cohort. Every repertoire in the discovery cohort had been generated on one and the same sequencing platform. HLA typing included class I and class II loci at four-digit resolution. The number of donors typed differed by locus, with about 629-630 for A, B, C, DRB1 and DQB1, 522 for DQA1, 600 to 610 for DPA1, and some 440 for DPB1. Because of strong linkage in the cohort, four or five DR-DQ haplotypes were treated as single units for association and clustering. Among roughly 400 genotyped donors of the cohort, an average of approximately 200,000 unique TCR beta nucleotide sequences was sequenced per donor, of which roughly 18% were non-productive. On the study overall, not on this receptor specifically: In a later genetic analysis, fewer N-insertions in productive TCRs were reported among donors in an Asian-associated ancestry cluster than the approximately 710-donor mean. The authors suggested that the approach could potentially be generalized to other disease states and immunological phenotypes. Because some donors lacked HLA typing at each locus, the association tests relied only on the typed subset. V-gene and J-gene trimming of TCR beta chains was associated with a missense DCLRE1C variant in a later genetic analysis, and the association was replicated in an independent cohort. Assigning TCR associations to individual alleles was difficult when HLA alleles, especially DR and DQ, strongly co-occurred. In a later analysis, several top co-occurrence clusters were reported to appear linked to parvovirus B19, influenza, CMV and Epstein-Barr virus. Roughly uniform sequencing depth across donors was assumed in presence/absence analyses, although this assumption may not hold. A later analysis associated 15,000 to 20,000 TCR beta sequences with specific HLA alleles at a false discovery rate of 0.05. A cluster of highly shared sequence variants was judged likely to represent a technical artifact of the sequencing pipeline. A later analysis found that TCR association rates varied across HLA loci, with DRB1 alleles showing the most associated TCRs and HLA-C alleles the fewest. Only TCR beta chains were sequenced in this cohort, and the absence of alpha or paired-chain data limited detectable features. A further reported finding was that TCR beta sequences accurately predicted the HLA-A and HLA-B alleles for most subjects in the first cohort. In a later analysis, most CMV-associated TCR beta chains were found to appear HLA-restricted, with HLA associations seemingly driven largely by CMV exposure. A total of some 180 TCR beta chains were listed by the study as associated with cytomegalovirus. Across donors, most TCR sequences were observed very rarely, whereas some public TCRs were present in many individuals. In a later analysis, HLA-associated TCR beta chains showed more clonal expansion and lower generation probabilities than non-associated chains that were equally common. In an earlier analysis of about 600 of the donors, most TCR beta V segments appeared in productive rearrangements about 87% or about 30% of the time, broadly matching IMGT annotations. Because counts were too low, 15 or so rarely observed V segments, including chromosome 9 orphons, were excluded from the earlier analysis of 587 of the donors. A few of the identified cytomegalovirus-associated TCR beta chains were confirmed in vitro to be specific for cytomegalovirus antigens. Correlated functional status among segregating V segments might be attributable to linkage disequilibrium, but an unknown experimental factor could not be ruled out. CMV serostatus was the only immune exposure information available for the cohort. In both the original and validation cohorts, the classifier was reported to diagnose cytomegalovirus status with high specificity and sensitivity. Because the 87-base-pair reads could not distinguish some IMGT-functional V segments, including TRBV6-2 and TRBV6-3, those segments were excluded.

In total, roughly 670 healthy bone marrow donors made up the cohort. All cohort members were sampled while nominally healthy, although unrecorded immune exposures were likely present. The donor tested CMV seronegative and was one of the 352 seronegative cohort members. A peripheral blood sample was provided by each donor, and peripheral blood mononuclear cells were used for TCR beta sequencing. The Qiagen DNeasy Blood Extraction Kit was used to extract genomic DNA from the blood cell samples. With respect to this clone: The specificity of this receptor is unknown. Base qualities are not provided; no much larger clone lies one nucleotide away.

V is trimmed back by 6 bases and J by 6 bases, and the junction contains 5 bases that no gene match accounts for. CDR1 SGHDT and CDR2 YYEEEE are derived from the germline V gene. The CDR3 sequence holds 13 residues, the cysteine and phenylalanine included. Here the CDR3 DNA is all that survives: 39 bases in frame from base 1. The library was prepared using the immunoSEQ multiplex PCR assay. For the multiplex PCR, a mixture combining 60 forward primers for TCR Vbeta segments and 13 reverse primers for TCR Jbeta segments was used. The CDR3 region of rearranged TCR beta genes was amplified from genomic DNA with a multiplex PCR assay. The Illumina HiSeq System was used to sequence the amplified TCR beta libraries as 87-base-pair reads. Per the original workflow: A later analysis counted around 72 million unique TCR beta chains across the 550 to 800 repertoires, and about 10 million of these chains were shared by at least two donors. To remove PCR and sequencing errors, raw reads were error-corrected and collapsed into unique sequences using a nearest-neighbor algorithm that merged closely related sequences. Alignment of CDR3 sequences to IMGT reference sequences was used to assign V, D and J gene segments. Each retained sequence needed at least a six-nucleotide match to both a V gene segment and a J gene segment. A rearrangement was called productive if the CDR3 had no stop codons and remained in frame with V and J, and every other rearrangement was called non-productive. CDR3 was defined by IMGT convention, running from the second conserved V-encoded cysteine to the conserved J-encoded phenylalanine. The earlier analysis of around 640 of the donors excluded sequences that lacked an unambiguous match to a single V gene segment. In an earlier analysis of several hundred of the donors, a V segment was called functional when productive rearrangements were above 56.7%, and segregating when the standard deviation between donors exceeded 5%. To diagnose cytomegalovirus status from the catalog of TCR beta chain sequences, a statistical classification framework was built. A later analysis assigned V and J genes by comparing TCR nucleotide sequences with IMGT/GENE-DB human TR gene sequences. Using the TCRdist pipeline, a later analysis assigned CDR3 sequences along with most-parsimonious VDJ recombination scenarios. In a later analysis, every TCR beta chain was defined by the combination of its CDR3 amino acid sequence and its V-gene family, and reads without a unique V-gene family were dropped. In a later analysis, nearly 600 highly shared, low-generation-probability nucleotide sequences were removed to address suspected cross-contamination and a sequencing artifact. In a later analysis, a clonal expansion index for each public chain was calculated from normalized within-repertoire ranks of inferred template counts. In a later analysis, generation probabilities were computed using a VDJ recombination model fitted to out-of-frame rearrangements, and the results were checked against IGoR. In a later analysis, hypergeometric tests were used to score TCR-TCR, TCR-HLA and TCR-CMV co-occurrence, with a repertoire-size bias correction applied to TCR pairs. In a later analysis, false discovery rates were estimated by permuting HLA or CMV assignments 20 times. In a later analysis, co-occurring TCRs were grouped using DBSCAN, and TCRdist sequence similarity was added for clustering within HLA-allele-positive subsets. Repertoires with fewer than 30,000 or more than 120,000 public chains, plus five repertoires with anomalous nucleotide sharing, were excluded from co-occurrence clustering. Here the immuneACCESS table is served through TCRdb, limited to in-frame sequences with V and J called. Missing clones are a known gap in these copies; in checked studies unresolved V genes cover under half, and the rest lacks a known reason. The V and J calls and clone size come from that table; D and trimming were worked out from the DNA. This sample is represented by 100,000 to 120,000 clones; around 79% of them were singletons. Clones ranked in the top ten supply approximately 1.2% of the sample.

The sequencing input was PBMCs. The chain links TRBV5-6 with TRBJ1-5; 8 central bases correspond to TRBD1. This clonotype was obtained from a woman under 40 in good health and CMV-seronegative. The CDR3 protein is CASTRQGTQPQHF. The DNA sequence reads TGTGCCAGCACCAGACAGGGGACTCAGCCCCAGCATTTT.